This entry features one T cell receptor beta chain sequence. Profiling relied on immunoSEQ multiplex PCR, and the TCRdb table lists in-frame clones only, not all of them. The sample includes under 75,000 clones, roughly 87% seen only once; the top ten take 0.6% to 0.7%. The source of the sample is a study of OX40 agonist ivuxolimab in advanced cancers. CDR1 is SGHRS, CDR2 YFSETQ, per germline. Trimming removed 4 bases at V and 4 bases at J, with 10 bases between. CDR3 length equals 13 residues. The starting material was CD4+ or CD8+ T cells sorted from blood, obtained in a trial of the OX40 agonist ivuxolimab. The chain links TRBV5-1 to TRBJ2-3, with D perhaps matching TRBD2 (5 bases). The receptor was isolated from an adult with an advanced solid tumor such as melanoma, head and neck, liver or kidney cancer. DNA for the CDR3: TGCGCCAGCAGCGCCGAGGGCGCAGATACGCAGTATTTT. Amino acids: CASSAEGADTQYF.